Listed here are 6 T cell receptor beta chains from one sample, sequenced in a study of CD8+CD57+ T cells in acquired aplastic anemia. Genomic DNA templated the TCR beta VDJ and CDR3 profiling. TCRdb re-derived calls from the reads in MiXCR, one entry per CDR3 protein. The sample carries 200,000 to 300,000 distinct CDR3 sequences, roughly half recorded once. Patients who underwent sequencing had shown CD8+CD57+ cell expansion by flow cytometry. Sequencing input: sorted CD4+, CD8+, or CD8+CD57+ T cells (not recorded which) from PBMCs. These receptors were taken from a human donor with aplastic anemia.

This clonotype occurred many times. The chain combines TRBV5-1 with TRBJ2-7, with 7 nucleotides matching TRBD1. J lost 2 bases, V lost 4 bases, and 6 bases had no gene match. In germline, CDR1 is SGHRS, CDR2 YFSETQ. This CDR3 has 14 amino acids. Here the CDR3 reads CASSDWDRAYEQYF. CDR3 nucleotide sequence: TGCGCCAGCAGCGACTGGGACAGAGCCTACGAGCAGTACTTC.

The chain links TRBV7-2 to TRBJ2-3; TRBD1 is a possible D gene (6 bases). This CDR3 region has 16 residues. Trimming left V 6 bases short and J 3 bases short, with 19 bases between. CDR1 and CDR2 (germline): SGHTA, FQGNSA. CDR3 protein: CASSLFRGRGTDTQYF. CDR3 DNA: TGTGCCAGCAGTTTATTCAGGGGTAGGGGGACAGATACGCAGTATTTT.

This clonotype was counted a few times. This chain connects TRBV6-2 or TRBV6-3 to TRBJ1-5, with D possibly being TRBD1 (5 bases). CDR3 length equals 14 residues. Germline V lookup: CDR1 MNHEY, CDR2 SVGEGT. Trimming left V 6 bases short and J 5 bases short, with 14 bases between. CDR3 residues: CASRPGRIYQPQHF. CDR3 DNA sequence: TGTGCCAGCAGACCGGGACGGATTTATCAGCCCCAGCATTTT.

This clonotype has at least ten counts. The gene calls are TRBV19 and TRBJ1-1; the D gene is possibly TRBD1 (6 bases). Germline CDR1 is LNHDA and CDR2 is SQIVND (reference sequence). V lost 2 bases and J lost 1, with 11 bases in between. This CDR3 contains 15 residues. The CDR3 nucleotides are TGTGCCAGTAGTATATCGGGGGCGAGGAACACTGAAGCTTTCTTT. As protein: CASSISGARNTEAFF.

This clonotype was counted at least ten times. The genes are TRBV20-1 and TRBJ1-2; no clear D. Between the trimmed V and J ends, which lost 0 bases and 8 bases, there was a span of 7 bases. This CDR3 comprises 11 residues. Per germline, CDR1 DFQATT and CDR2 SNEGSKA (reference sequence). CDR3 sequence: CSARDGSGYTF. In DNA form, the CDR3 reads TGCAGTGCTAGAGATGGGAGCGGCTACACCTTC.

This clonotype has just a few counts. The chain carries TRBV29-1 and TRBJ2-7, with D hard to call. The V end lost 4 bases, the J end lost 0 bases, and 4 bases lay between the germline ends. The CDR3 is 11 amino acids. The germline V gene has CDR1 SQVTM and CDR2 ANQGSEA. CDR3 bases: TGCAGCGTTGCTGGCTCCTACGAGCAGTACTTC. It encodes CSVAGSYEQYF.